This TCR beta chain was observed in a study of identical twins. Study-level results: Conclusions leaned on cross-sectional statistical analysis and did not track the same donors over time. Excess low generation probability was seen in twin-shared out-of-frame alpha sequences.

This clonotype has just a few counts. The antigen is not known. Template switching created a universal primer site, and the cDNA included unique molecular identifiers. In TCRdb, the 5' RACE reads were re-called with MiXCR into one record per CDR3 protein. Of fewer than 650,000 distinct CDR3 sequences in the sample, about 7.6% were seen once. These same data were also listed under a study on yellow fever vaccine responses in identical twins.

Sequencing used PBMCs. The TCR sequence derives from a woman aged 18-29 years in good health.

DNA of the CDR3: TGTGCCAGCAGTGTTGGAGGGACCGCAAACATTCAGTACTTC. Translated, it gives CASSVGGTANIQYF. The J gene is TRBJ2-4, the V gene TRBV2; the D gene is possibly TRBD2 (6 bases). The germline CDR1 and CDR2 sequences are SNHLY and FYNNEI. There are 14 residues in the CDR3. The V gene lost 4 bases and the J gene lost 6 bases, with 13 bases spanning the gap. Full variable domain (rest looked up from reference TRBV2 and TRBJ2-4): EPEVTQTPSHQVTQMGQEVILRCVPISNHLYFYWYRQILGQKVEFLVSFYNNEISEKSEIFDDQFSVERPDGSNFTLKIRSTKLEDSAMYFCASSVGGTANIQYFGAGTRLSVL.